The clone carrying this TCR beta chain has a handful of counts. The antigen is undetermined. Trimming took 2 bases from V and 3 from J, leaving 13 bases between them. This CDR3 region has 14 residues. The germline CDR1 and CDR2 sequences are DFQATT and SNEGSKA (reference sequence). The sample is drawn from a study of identical twins. Study conclusions and caveats: Out-of-frame alpha sequences shared by twins showed excess low generation probability.

Via MiXCR, TCRdb re-called the 5' RACE reads, giving one row per CDR3 protein. The sample shows some 300,000 distinct CDR3 sequences, 9% to 15% of them seen only once. This same sample was also part of a study on yellow fever vaccine responses in identical twins.

The sample was CD8+ T cells sorted from blood. The chain couples TRBV20-1 to TRBJ1-2; D might be TRBD1 (5 bases). This clonotype was sampled from a woman aged 18-29 years in good health. This chain's CDR3 is CSARRQPTYYGYTF. The CDR3 bases are TGCAGTGCTAGAAGACAGCCGACGTACTATGGCTACACCTTC.